The 22 T cell receptor beta chains presented below share a single source sample, sequenced in a study of cytomegalovirus exposure and HLA in healthy donors. PCR amplification relied on 60 Vbeta primers (plus 13 Jbeta primers). The assay was immunoSEQ multiplex PCR, and TCRdb's table has in-frame clones only and misses some. Seen here are under 200,000 clones, roughly 80% observed once, and the top ten hold 9.7%. Sequencing input: PBMCs. The source of these receptors is a man younger than 35 in good health and CMV-seropositive.

This chain connects TRBV7-9 to TRBJ2-7; a weak D match, TRBD2 (7 bases). Trimming took 5 bases from V and 5 from J, leaving 22 bases between them. CDR3 length: 16 amino acids. Germline CDR1 and CDR2: SEHNR and FQNEAQ (reference sequence). The CDR3 DNA reads TGTGCCAGCAGCGTGAACAGGGAATCCCTAGCGGACGAGCAGTACTTC. Translation: CASSVNRESLADEQYF.

The chain has TRBV19 and TRBJ2-1; TRBD2 matches 7 bases. After removal of 1 base from V and 6 bases from J, the junction contained 9 bases not matched to a gene. Germline V gene sequence: CDR1 LNHDA, CDR2 SQIVND (reference sequence). The CDR3 is 16 amino acids. The CDR3, as DNA: TGTGCCAGTAGTATAGTCTCGCGGGAGAATAGCAATGAGCAGTTCTTC. Translated: CASSIVSRENSNEQFF.

The chain carries TRBV6-1 and TRBJ2-1; 9 bases fit TRBD2. Germline CDR1 MNHNS, CDR2 SASEGT. J gave up 10 bases and V 7 bases, and 14 bases lay outside the gene matches. The CDR3 covers 15 residues. The CDR3 reads CASMGGGRALGEQFF. CDR3 DNA sequence: TGTGCCAGCATGGGGGGCGGGAGGGCCTTAGGGGAGCAGTTCTTC.

This clone was detected once. The chain combines TRBV2 with TRBJ1-6; D gene ambiguous. The CDR3 consists of 17 residues. V gave up 4 bases and J gave up 0 bases, with 13 bases separating them. Germline V gene lookup returns CDR1 SNHLY and CDR2 FYNNEI. The CDR3 DNA sequence: TGTGCCAGCAGTGTGAACGGGTTTACCTCCTATAATTCACCCCTCCACTTT. As protein: CASSVNGFTSYNSPLHF.

Comment on this clone: Other nucleotide sequences in the sample specify the same CDR3. The gene calls are TRBV19 and TRBJ2-7; 9 bases line up with TRBD1. V trimming: 4 bases; J trimming: 2 bases; junction bases outside the gene matches: 6. CDR1 is LNHDA and CDR2 is SQIVND in the germline V gene (reference sequence). This CDR3 has 15 residues. In DNA, the CDR3 is TGTGCCAGTAGTACTCCGGGACAGGGTCCCTACGAGCAGTACTTC. Protein: CASSTPGQGPYEQYF. Complete variable domain (other parts from reference TRBV19 and TRBJ2-7): DGGITQSPKYLFRKEGQNVTLSCEQNLNHDAMYWYRQDPGQGLRLIYYSQIVNDFQKGDIAEGYSVSREKKESFPLTVTSAQKNPTAFYLCASSTPGQGPYEQYFGPGTRLTVT.

In its sample, this clone was seen once. CDR3 sequence (DNA): TGTGCCAGCAGCCTTCTAGCGGGAGATACCGGGGAGCTGTTTTTT. Amino acid sequence: CASSLLAGDTGELFF. This chain links TRBV7-8 with TRBJ2-2; 10 bases match TRBD2. J gave up 5 bases and V 5 bases, and 5 bases lay outside the gene matches. The V gene's germline CDR1 is SGHVS and CDR2 FQNEAQ. The CDR3 has 15 residues.

V and J are TRBV7-9 and TRBJ2-1; D not certain. The V gene lost 0 bases and the J gene lost 0 bases, with 6 bases spanning the gap. The CDR3 totals 15 residues. CDR1 is SEHNR, CDR2 FQNEAQ, per germline (reference sequence). The CDR3 loop is CASSLAISSYNEQFF. In DNA form, the CDR3 reads TGTGCCAGCAGCTTAGCAATTAGCTCCTACAATGAGCAGTTCTTC.

J is TRBJ1-2 and V is TRBV9; possibly TRBD1 for D (5 bases). Germline CDR1 and CDR2: SGDLS and YYNGEE. V was trimmed by 2 bases and J by 5 bases, leaving 16 bases between them. The CDR3 has 15 residues. CDR3 sequence (DNA): TGTGCCAGCAGCGTGGCCCGGGACGGGGGTTATGGCTACACCTTC. It translates to CASSVARDGGYGYTF.

DNA of the CDR3: TGCGCCAGCAGCTTGGAAGCGGGAAACACCATATATTTT. Protein sequence: CASSLEAGNTIYF. This chain connects TRBV5-1 to TRBJ1-3; D call uncertain. V lost 0 bases and J 4 bases, leaving 5 bases between the germline ends. The CDR3 extends over 13 amino acids. Looked up from germline, CDR1 is SGHRS and CDR2 is YFSETQ.

J is TRBJ1-2 and V is TRBV13; 7 bases are a match to TRBD1. The ends lost 5 bases at V and 6 bases at J; junction bases unmatched: 9. CDR3 length: 14 residues. Germline CDR1 and CDR2: PRHDT and FYEKMQ (reference sequence). The chain's CDR3 is CASSEGQLHNGYTF. The CDR3, as DNA: TGTGCCAGCAGCGAGGGACAGCTCCATAATGGCTACACCTTC.

J is TRBJ1-1 and V is TRBV9; possible D gene TRBD1, 5 bases. Germline V gene sequence: CDR1 SGDLS, CDR2 YYNGEE. Trimming removed 1 base from V and 4 bases from J, with 8 bases in between. The CDR3 loop spans 13 amino acids. CDR3 in amino acids: CASSVSGGTEAFF. The DNA for the CDR3 is TGTGCCAGCAGCGTATCGGGGGGCACTGAAGCTTTCTTT.

The chain's CDR3 is CSVELGYRGSYEQYF. In DNA, the CDR3 is TGCAGCGTTGAATTAGGGTACAGGGGTTCCTACGAGCAGTACTTC. This chain uses TRBV29-1 with TRBJ2-7; TRBD1 matches 7 bases. With 2 bases clipped from V and 1 base from J, the junction kept 8 bases outside the gene matches. The CDR3 sequence is 15 residues long. Germline CDR1 SQVTM, CDR2 ANQGSEA.

The rearrangement links TRBV7-8 to TRBJ1-2; weak D call: TRBD1 (6 bases). CDR3 length: 13 residues. Trimming shortened V by 1 base and J by 5 bases, and 8 bases separated the two germline ends. Germline lookup yields CDR1 SGHVS and CDR2 FQNEAQ. In nucleotides, the CDR3 is TGTGCCAGCAGCTTAGATACAGGGTATGGCTACACCTTC. It yields the protein CASSLDTGYGYTF.

The chain links TRBV30 to TRBJ1-1; TRBD1 is a possible D gene (6 bases). CDR1 and CDR2 from the germline V gene are GTSNPN and SVGIG (reference sequence). V gave up 7 bases and J gave up 10 bases, with 25 bases separating them. The CDR3 runs 14 residues. The CDR3 coding sequence is TGTGCCTCAACACTTACAGGGAACGGTGGGAGAGCTTTCTTT. Translation: CASTLTGNGGRAFF. Together with reference TRBV30 and TRBJ1-1, the CDR3 gives the full variable domain: SQTIHQWPATLVQPVGSPLSLECTVEGTSNPNLYWYRQAAGRGLQLLFYSVGIGQISSEVPQNLSASRPQDRQFILSSKKLLLSDSGFYLCASTLTGNGGRAFFGQGTRLTVV.

The V and J genes are TRBV29-1 and TRBJ1-4; D gene unclear. Per the germline V gene, CDR1 is SQVTM and CDR2 is ANQGSEA. V was trimmed by 0 bases and J by 7 bases, leaving 9 bases between them. The CDR3 length is 13 residues. The CDR3 nucleotides are TGCAGCGTTGAAGACGGGATAGGTGAAAAACTGTTTTTT. Translating gives CSVEDGIGEKLFF.

The chain recombines TRBV7-2 with TRBJ1-2; D call uncertain. This CDR3 region has 13 residues. V was clipped by 5 bases and J by 8 bases, with 15 bases between them. CDR1 is SGHTA and CDR2 is FQGNSA in the germline V gene. This CDR3 reads CASSLDLTEGYTF. Written as DNA, the CDR3 is TGTGCCAGCAGCCTCGACCTAACGGAGGGCTACACCTTC.

The V gene is TRBV5-1, the J gene TRBJ2-2, with D maybe TRBD1 (6 bases). CDR3 length: 15 amino acids. Trimming shortened V by 5 bases and J by 5 bases, and 16 bases separated the two germline ends. CDR1 is SGHRS, CDR2 YFSETQ, per germline. CDR3 sequence: CASRTGVIGTGELFF. CDR3 sequence (DNA): TGCGCCAGCAGGACAGGAGTAATAGGGACCGGGGAGCTGTTTTTT.

The J gene is TRBJ2-5, the V gene TRBV9, with D perhaps TRBD1 (5 bases). The V gene's germline CDR1 is SGDLS and CDR2 YYNGEE. The CDR3 extends over 16 amino acids. The germline V and J ends were trimmed by 4 bases and 1 base, with 17 bases remaining between them. The CDR3 region is CASSPKGKGSQETQYF. The CDR3, as DNA: TGTGCCAGCAGCCCAAAGGGAAAGGGGTCCCAAGAGACCCAGTACTTC.

This chain uses TRBV7-2 with TRBJ2-5, with 8 bases matching TRBD2. The V and J ends lost 2 bases and 1 base, in that order; junction bases with no gene match: 0. CDR3 length: 14 residues. Germline assignment: CDR1 SGHTA and CDR2 FQGNSA. The CDR3 sequence is CASSLTSGQETQYF. In DNA form, the CDR3 reads TGTGCCAGCAGCTTAACTAGCGGCCAAGAGACCCAGTACTTC.

With respect to this clone: The germline gene is not matched at one end of the junction; a read error may be the cause. The J gene is TRBJ1-4, the V gene TRBV16, with TRBD1 identical over 7 bases. Germline V CDR1 and CDR2: KGHSY, FQNENV. This CDR3 is built from 13 residues. CDR3: CASGQGTEEKLFF. As DNA, the CDR3 is TGTGCCAGCGGCCAAGGGACAGAAGAAAAACTGTTTTTT.

This clone was recorded once. This chain connects TRBV5-1 to TRBJ2-1; 7 nucleotides agree with TRBD2. Germline CDR1 SGHRS, CDR2 YFSETQ. Unmatched junction bases numbered 12, after V lost 6 bases and J lost 6 bases. The CDR3 spans 15 residues. CDR3 sequence: CASNLGGGSPNEQFF. The CDR3 coding sequence is TGCGCCAGCAACCTTGGTGGCGGGAGTCCCAATGAGCAGTTCTTC.

This clone was detected a few times. The junction shows a germline mismatch at one end, possibly a read error. The V gene is TRBV6-1, the J gene TRBJ2-4, with D perhaps matching TRBD2 (5 bases). There are 13 residues in the CDR3. Per germline, CDR1 MNHNS and CDR2 SASEGT. The CDR3: CASSEPGSNSQYF. The CDR3 nucleotides are TGTGCCAGCAGTGAGCCGGGGTCCAACAGTCAGTACTTC.